Listed here are 26 T cell receptor beta chains from one sample, sequenced in a study of blood T cell repertoires in COVID-19. The repertoire was sequenced with immunoSEQ multiplex PCR; TCRdb's copy has only in-frame clones and lacks some. The sample has some 220,000 clones; approximately 80% are singletons. The sequenced material came from peripheral blood. These receptors all stem from a human donor in a cohort sampled during active COVID-19.

This sequence joins TRBV27 and TRBJ2-7; 15 nucleotides agree with TRBD2. V trimming: 7 bases; J trimming: 7 bases; junction bases outside the gene matches: 8. CDR1 is MNHEY, CDR2 SMNVEV, per germline (reference sequence). This CDR3 is built from 15 residues. CDR3 in amino acids: CASTRTSGRAQEQYF. As DNA, the CDR3 is TGTGCCAGCACCCGGACTAGCGGGAGGGCTCAAGAGCAGTACTTC.

This clone has a single count. The chain has TRBV5-1 and TRBJ1-1; D is undetermined. The ends were cut back, 3 bases at V and 3 bases at J, with 15 bases in the middle. This CDR3 region has 15 residues. Germline lookup yields CDR1 SGHRS and CDR2 YFSETQ. CDR3: CASSWFGGSDTEAFF. CDR3 in DNA: TGCGCCAGCAGCTGGTTTGGCGGCTCGGACACTGAAGCTTTCTTT.

Here the CDR3 reads CASSLGDLNTEAFF. The CDR3 coding sequence is TGTGCCAGTAGCCTAGGTGATCTGAACACTGAAGCTTTCTTT. The chain links TRBV19 to TRBJ1-1; D is ambiguous. The CDR3 runs 14 residues. Trimming left V 6 bases short and J 0 bases short, with 11 bases between. Germline V CDR1 and CDR2: LNHDA, SQIVND (reference sequence).

A few counts support this clone. This chain uses TRBV7-6 with TRBJ2-1; perhaps TRBD1 as D (5 bases). The CDR3 extends over 13 amino acids. V was cut by 1 base and J by 7 bases, with 8 bases left in between. In germline, CDR1 is SGHVS, CDR2 FNYEAQ. DNA of the CDR3: TGTGCCAGCAGCTTAGGACAGTTGAATGAGCAGTTCTTC. This translates into CASSLGQLNEQFF.

Turning to this clone: One end of the junction is discordant with germline, which a read error may explain. The V and J genes are TRBV5-4 and TRBJ2-3; D call uncertain. The CDR3 has 15 amino acids. The V gene's germline CDR1 is SGHNT and CDR2 YYREEE (reference sequence). The CDR3 loop is CASSLESIGTDTQYF. In DNA form, the CDR3 reads TGTGCCAGCAGTTTGGAAAGCATTGGCACAGATACGCAGTATTTT.

The chain combines TRBV5-1 with TRBJ1-1; D is uncertain. Germline V lookup: CDR1 SGHRS, CDR2 YFSETQ. This CDR3 comprises 12 residues. Trimming took 4 bases from V and 6 from J, leaving 10 bases between them. CDR3 loop: CASSPGESEAFF. The DNA for the CDR3 is TGCGCCAGCAGCCCCGGGGAGTCTGAAGCTTTCTTT.

This clone has a handful of counts. The V call is TRBV10-1, the J call TRBJ1-6, with TRBD1 as a possible D gene (5 bases). Deletions cut 5 bases from V and 8 bases from J, with 10 bases between. Germline V CDR1 and CDR2: WNHNN, SYGVQD (reference sequence). The CDR3 has 13 residues. The CDR3 loop is CASSPGLDSPLHF. The CDR3 nucleotides are TGCGCCAGCAGTCCAGGGCTTGATTCACCCCTCCACTTT.

This clone has a handful of counts. This rearrangement joins TRBV29-1 to TRBJ1-1; D remains unclear. The germline CDR1 and CDR2 sequences are SQVTM and ANQGSEA. Trimming stripped 6 bases from V and 0 bases from J, with 14 bases between. The CDR3 is 14 amino acids. Written as DNA, the CDR3 is TGCAGCGTCCGCTCCCAGATTATGAACACTGAAGCTTTCTTT. Protein: CSVRSQIMNTEAFF.

This clone was observed a single time. V is TRBV7-3 and J is TRBJ1-1; D not resolved. Germline values: CDR1 SGHTA, CDR2 FQGTGA. This CDR3 contains 13 residues. The V and J ends lost 3 bases and 3 bases respectively, with 8 bases between them. The CDR3 DNA sequence: TGTGCCAGCAGCTTTACAGCCGACACTGAAGCTTTCTTT. This encodes CASSFTADTEAFF.

The chain carries TRBV11-3 and TRBJ1-1; 11 bases agree with TRBD1. The CDR3 spans 13 residues. Germline CDR1 SGHNT, CDR2 YENEEA. With V trimmed by 6 bases and J by 5 bases, 2 bases remained unmatched. The CDR3 spells CASRGQGVTEAFF. The CDR3 DNA reads TGTGCCAGCAGGGGACAGGGGGTTACTGAAGCTTTCTTT.

The chain has TRBV6-5 and TRBJ2-1; perhaps TRBD2 as D (6 bases). V shed 5 bases and J shed 2 bases, with 13 bases lying between them. Per the germline V gene, CDR1 is MNHEY and CDR2 is SVGAGI. This CDR3 is built from 15 residues. CDR3: CASSQNGRTYNEQFF. The CDR3 region has the DNA TGTGCCAGCAGTCAAAATGGGAGGACCTACAATGAGCAGTTCTTC.

The chain joins TRBV19 to TRBJ1-3; 10 bases align to TRBD1. Germline values: CDR1 LNHDA, CDR2 SQIVND (reference sequence). This CDR3 is 18 amino acids long. The junction had 13 bases not matched to a gene; V was cut back by 6 bases and J by 2 bases. The CDR3 DNA reads as TGTGCCAGTAGCGCCGGCTTGGGACAGGGGATGCCTGGAAACACCATATATTTT. It encodes CASSAGLGQGMPGNTIYF.

This clone was seen a few times. J is TRBJ1-6 and V is TRBV5-4, with 9 bases matching TRBD1. Germline CDR1 reads SGHNT; CDR2 reads YYREEE (reference sequence). This CDR3 is built from 15 residues. V trimming: 5 bases; J trimming: 9 bases; junction bases outside the gene matches: 9. CDR3 loop: CASSLTTGGSSPLHF. In DNA, the CDR3 is TGTGCCAGCAGTTTAACGACAGGGGGAAGTTCACCCCTCCACTTT.

V is TRBV28 and J is TRBJ1-4; D unclear. With 5 bases removed from V and 5 bases from J, the gap between germline ends came to 12 bases. This CDR3 has 14 amino acids. Germline loops: CDR1 MDHEN, CDR2 SYDVKM. This CDR3 reads CASSMPSGNEKLFF. CDR3 in DNA: TGTGCCAGCAGTATGCCGTCGGGGAATGAAAAACTGTTTTTT.

The chain recombines TRBV6-5 with TRBJ2-7; 7 bases line up with TRBD1. V lost 0 bases and J lost 6; bases outside the gene matches: 2. Germline V gene sequence: CDR1 MNHEY, CDR2 SVGAGI. The CDR3 length is 13 residues. CDR3 DNA sequence: TGTGCCAGCAGTTACTCGACAGGGAGCGAGCAGTACTTC. Protein sequence: CASSYSTGSEQYF.

The chain uses TRBV4-1 and TRBJ2-1; the D gene is possibly TRBD2 (6 bases). The CDR3 sequence is 15 residues long. V lost 0 bases and J 8 bases, leaving 14 bases between the germline ends. Germline V gene lookup returns CDR1 MGHRA and CDR2 YSYEKL. The CDR3 DNA sequence: TGCGCCAGCAGCCAAGATCGGATGTCTAGCGATGAGCAGTTCTTC. It is translated as CASSQDRMSSDEQFF.

The gene calls are TRBV3-1 (or the pseudogene TRBV3-2) and TRBJ1-6; D gene ambiguous. CDR1 and CDR2 (germline): LGHDT, YNNKEL (reference sequence). The CDR3 contains 15 residues. V gave up 4 bases and J gave up 1 base, with 8 bases separating them. CDR3 region: CASSPRPSYNSPLHF. CDR3 DNA: TGTGCCAGCAGCCCTCGTCCTTCCTATAATTCACCCCTCCACTTT.

The chain is built from TRBV7-9 and TRBJ2-5; D may be TRBD1 (5 bases). In germline, CDR1 is SEHNR, CDR2 FQNEAQ (reference sequence). V was cut by 5 bases and J by 1 base, with 17 bases left in between. The CDR3 spans 16 residues. In DNA form, the CDR3 reads TGTGCCAGCAGCGTGATAGGGGTGACAGCCCAAGAGACCCAGTACTTC. Translation: CASSVIGVTAQETQYF.

The J gene is TRBJ1-6, the V gene TRBV28, with D unresolved. Trimming pared 5 bases from V and 6 bases from J, leaving 5 bases between. Per the germline V gene, CDR1 is MDHEN and CDR2 is SYDVKM. This CDR3 is 12 amino acids long. CDR3 residues: CASSQINSPLHF. The CDR3 bases are TGTGCCAGCAGTCAAATTAATTCACCCCTCCACTTT.

The CDR3 DNA follows: TGTGCCAGCAGCCAAGGCCAAGACAGGGAGTACGAGCAGTACTTC. Protein product: CASSQGQDREYEQYF. This chain connects TRBV3-1 (or the pseudogene TRBV3-2) to TRBJ2-7; 7 nucleotides match TRBD1. CDR3 length: 15 residues. J was trimmed by 4 bases and V by 1 base; bases with no gene match: 7. CDR1 and CDR2 (germline): LGHDT, YNNKEL (reference sequence).

For this clone: This sample includes further DNA sequences coding for the same CDR3. The V and J genes are TRBV2 and TRBJ1-5, with TRBD1 as a possible D gene (5 bases). The CDR3 consists of 14 residues. Trimming removed 3 bases from V and 2 bases from J, with 8 bases in between. Germline V gives CDR1 SNHLY, CDR2 FYNNEI. CDR3 coding DNA: TGTGCCAGCAGTGACAGGGTTGGCAATCAGCCCCAGCATTTT. Protein product: CASSDRVGNQPQHF. The full variable domain, rest sourced from reference TRBV2 and TRBJ1-5, is EPEVTQTPSHQVTQMGQEVILRCVPISNHLYFYWYRQILGQKVEFLVSFYNNEISEKSEIFDDQFSVERPDGSNFTLKIRSTKLEDSAMYFCASSDRVGNQPQHFGDGTRLSIL.

The V call is TRBV7-2, the J call TRBJ2-7; D not resolved. V lost 2 bases and J lost 5, with 7 bases in between. The CDR3 has 12 amino acids. Germline V lookup: CDR1 SGHTA, CDR2 FQGNSA. The CDR3 protein is CASSLIGNEQYF. The CDR3 nucleotides are TGTGCCAGCAGCTTAATTGGCAACGAGCAGTACTTC.

This chain uses TRBV7-3 with TRBJ2-1; 7 bases are a match to TRBD2. Losses at the gene ends were 5 bases for V and 5 bases for J; bases not matched to a gene: 12. CDR3 length equals 16 residues. Per the germline V gene, CDR1 is SGHTA and CDR2 is FQGTGA. DNA for the CDR3: TGTGCCAGCAGCCCCCAGGTCGGGGGGTCCGACAATGAGCAGTTCTTC. It codes for CASSPQVGGSDNEQFF.

V and J are TRBV5-1 and TRBJ1-5, with TRBD1 identical over 9 bases. With 3 bases clipped from V and 4 bases from J, the junction kept 5 bases outside the gene matches. Germline V lookup: CDR1 SGHRS, CDR2 YFSETQ. This CDR3 is 15 amino acids long. CDR3 sequence reads: CASSSGTGSNQPQHF. The CDR3 bases are TGCGCCAGCAGCTCCGGGACAGGGAGTAATCAGCCCCAGCATTTT.

The chain recombines TRBV12-1 with TRBJ2-2; the D call of TRBD2 is as the table states it, not checked on the DNA. TRBV12-1 is noted as a pseudogene. CDR3 length: 14 residues. In nucleotides, the CDR3 is TGTGCCAGCAGCTTTCTCCGGGGCACCGGGGAGCTGTTTTTT. It yields the protein CASSFLRGTGELFF.

The chain carries TRBV11-3 and TRBJ2-7, with D unresolved. Germline CDR1 is SGHNT and CDR2 is YENEEA. The CDR3 loop spans 15 amino acids. V was trimmed by 5 bases and J by 4 bases, leaving 18 bases between them. As DNA, the CDR3 is TGTGCCAGCAGCCGCTGGCAGGCTTATCCATACGAGCAGTACTTC. This translates into CASSRWQAYPYEQYF.